These T cell receptor gamma chains were read from a single sample in a study of gamma-delta T cells after stem cell transplantation. TCRdb called clones anew from the RT-PCR reads with CATT. This table has 3,000 to 3,500 gamma-chain clones, nearly 5% appearing once. The source material was gamma-delta T cells. The receptors stem from a human donor. It is not recorded whose cells these are; they may come from a transplant donor. Each CDR3 is given with its conserved first and last residue. The order of the fields is CDR3 DNA, CDR3 protein, clone size, V gene, J gene. A clone size is listed for some rows: how often the clone was seen (once, few, many), or a class if it is expanded.

CDR3 DNA: TGTGCCTTGTGGGAGGTGCGGCGGAAACTCTTT; CDR3 protein: CALWEVRRKLF; clone size: medium-sized; V gene: TRGV9; J gene: TRGJ1/TRGJ2
CDR3 DNA: TGTGCCTTGTGGGTTGAGTTGGGCAAAAAAATCAAGGTATTT; CDR3 protein: CALWVELGKKIKVF; clone size: .; V gene: TRGV9; J gene: TRGJP
CDR3 DNA: TGTGCCTTGTGGGACTTTCACAAGAGGGAGTTGGGCAAAAAAATCAAGGTATTT; CDR3 protein: CALWDFHKRELGKKIKVF; clone size: .; V gene: TRGV9; J gene: TRGJP
CDR3 DNA: TGTGCCTTGTGGGAGTCCCAAGAGTTGGGCAAAAAAATCAAGGTATTT; CDR3 protein: CALWESQELGKKIKVF; clone size: medium-sized; V gene: TRGV9; J gene: TRGJP
CDR3 DNA: TGTGCCTTGTGGGAGAAATTTCAAGAGTTGGGCAAAAAAATCAAGGTATTT; CDR3 protein: CALWEKFQELGKKIKVF; clone size: .; V gene: TRGV9; J gene: TRGJP
CDR3 DNA: TGTGCCTTGTGGGGGCCTAAGGGGAAACTCTTT; CDR3 protein: CALWGPKGKLF; clone size: medium-sized; V gene: TRGV9; J gene: TRGJ1/TRGJ2
CDR3 DNA: TGTGCCACCTGGGATGGGCGGAATTATTATAAGAAACTCTTT; CDR3 protein: CATWDGRNYYKKLF; clone size: medium-sized; V gene: TRGV4; J gene: TRGJ1/TRGJ2
CDR3 DNA: TGTGCCTTGTGGGATGCAGAGTTGGGCAAAAAAATCAAGGTATTT; CDR3 protein: CALWDAELGKKIKVF; clone size: medium-sized; V gene: TRGV9; J gene: TRGJP
CDR3 DNA: TGTGCCTTGTGGAAGGGGTTGGGCAAAAAAATCAAGGTATTT; CDR3 protein: CALWKGLGKKIKVF; clone size: .; V gene: TRGV9; J gene: TRGJP
CDR3 DNA: TGTGCCACCTGGGATCCGGGAAAGATGGTCTTT; CDR3 protein: CATWDPGKMVF; clone size: medium-sized; V gene: TRGV8; J gene: TRGJ1/TRGJ2
CDR3 DNA: TGTGCCTTGTGGGAGCCCCGAGGTCGTAAGAAACTCTTT; CDR3 protein: CALWEPRGRKKLF; clone size: .; V gene: TRGV9; J gene: TRGJ1/TRGJ2
CDR3 DNA: TGTGCCTTGTGGGATACCCAAGAGTTGGGCAAAAAAATCAAGGTATTT; CDR3 protein: CALWDTQELGKKIKVF; clone size: few; V gene: TRGV9; J gene: TRGJP
CDR3 DNA: TGTGCCACCTGGGATGGGCTAAGTAAGAAACTCTTT; CDR3 protein: CATWDGLSKKLF; clone size: medium-sized; V gene: TRGV4; J gene: TRGJ1/TRGJ2
CDR3 DNA: TGTGCCTTGTGGGAGCCTGATAAGAAACTCTTT; CDR3 protein: CALWEPDKKLF; clone size: medium-sized; V gene: TRGV9; J gene: TRGJ1/TRGJ2
CDR3 DNA: TGTGCCACCTGGGGGGGATATGATTATAAGAAACTCTTT; CDR3 protein: CATWGGYDYKKLF; clone size: few; V gene: TRGV8; J gene: TRGJ1/TRGJ2
CDR3 DNA: TGTGCCTTGTGGGAGGTCCCGGAGTTGGGCAAAAAAATCAAGGTATTT; CDR3 protein: CALWEVPELGKKIKVF; clone size: .; V gene: TRGV9; J gene: TRGJP
CDR3 DNA: TGTGCCACCTGGGACGGGCCCATTTATTATTATAAGAAACTCTTT; CDR3 protein: CATWDGPIYYYKKLF; clone size: .; V gene: TRGV2; J gene: TRGJ1/TRGJ2
CDR3 DNA: TGTGCCTTGTGGGGAAGTGATTGGATCAAGACGTTT; CDR3 protein: CALWGSDWIKTF; clone size: few; V gene: TRGV9; J gene: TRGJP2
CDR3 DNA: TGTGCCACCTGGGACAGGCCTTTTTATTATAAGAAACTCTTT; CDR3 protein: CATWDRPFYYKKLF; clone size: medium-sized; V gene: TRGV5; J gene: TRGJ1/TRGJ2
CDR3 DNA: TGTGCCTTGTGGGATCAAGTGGCTACACGTAAGAAACTCTTT; CDR3 protein: CALWDQVATRKKLF; clone size: large; V gene: TRGV9; J gene: TRGJ1/TRGJ2
CDR3 DNA: TGTGCCTTGTGGGAGGTTTTGGAGTTGGGCAAAAAGATCAAGGTATTT; CDR3 protein: CALWEVLELGKKIKVF; clone size: few; V gene: TRGV9; J gene: TRGJP
CDR3 DNA: TGTGCCTTGTGGGAGGTCCCAGGGCCGCGACAAGAGTTGGGCAAAAAAATCAAGGTATTT; CDR3 protein: CALWEVPGPRQELGKKIKVF; clone size: few; V gene: TRGV9; J gene: TRGJP
CDR3 DNA: TGTGCCACCTGGGAGCATAGTAGTGATTGGATCAAGACGTTT; CDR3 protein: CATWEHSSDWIKTF; clone size: medium-sized; V gene: TRGV4; J gene: TRGJP2
CDR3 DNA: TGTGCCTTGTGGGAGGTGAATCTGCAGTTGGGCAAAAAAATCAAGGTATTT; CDR3 protein: CALWEVNLQLGKKIKVF; clone size: medium-sized; V gene: TRGV9; J gene: TRGJP
CDR3 DNA: TGTGCCTTGTGGGCGTCTTATTATAAGAAACTCTTT; CDR3 protein: CALWASYYKKLF; clone size: few; V gene: TRGV9; J gene: TRGJ1/TRGJ2
CDR3 DNA: TGTGCCTTGTGGGAAGATGCAGGGGTTGAGTTGGGCAAAAAAATCAAGGTATTT; CDR3 protein: CALWEDAGVELGKKIKVF; clone size: .; V gene: TRGV9; J gene: TRGJP
CDR3 DNA: TGTGCCTCGTGGTCGTTGGGCAAAAAAATCAAGGTATTT; CDR3 protein: CASWSLGKKIKVF; clone size: .; V gene: TRGV9; J gene: TRGJP
CDR3 DNA: TGTGCCACCTGGGATAACCTAAGGGTTTATAAGAAACTCTTT; CDR3 protein: CATWDNLRVYKKLF; clone size: few; V gene: TRGV4; J gene: TRGJ1/TRGJ2